This T cell receptor (beta chain) emerged from a study of blood T cell repertoires in COVID-19. The wider study: Acute and convalescent COVID-19 specimens originated in the United States, Italy and Spain. PBMCs, B-cell-depleted T cells, or T cells provided the cDNA or gDNA that made up the material.

Per the germline V gene, CDR1 is MNHEY and CDR2 is SVGAGI. The CDR3 length is 16 residues. V was pared by 0 bases and J by 7 bases, with 19 bases between. Original analysis: How many nucleated cells were present was estimated from reference gene primer amplification. Measured with immunoSEQ multiplex PCR; TCRdb has only the in-frame clones, and not every one. Clone size and the V and J calls come from that table; the DNA yielded D and trimming. The data contain 250,000 or so clones, roughly 89% of them singletons. The chain is built from TRBV6-5 and TRBJ2-7; D possibly corresponds to TRBD1 (5 bases). The clonotype originates from a woman in her 40s who had recovered from COVID-19. The material sequenced was peripheral blood. For the CDR3, the DNA is TGTGCCAGCAGTTACTCGCGACAGTTGCCGTATTATGAGCAGTACTTC. Translation: CASSYSRQLPYYEQYF.